These T cell receptor beta chains were read from a single sample in a study of cytomegalovirus exposure and HLA in healthy donors. Clones were sequenced by immunoSEQ multiplex PCR, and TCRdb holds only the in-frame ones, with some missing. The sample lists 70,000 to 80,000 clones, about 81% occurring once. The sample taken for sequencing was PBMCs. The receptor set was obtained from a woman between 40 and 55 years old in good health and CMV-seropositive. The CDR3 runs from the conserved cysteine through the conserved F or W. A D gene is named only where the DNA matches it firmly. Size is stated for part of the rows, as once, few or many counts, or as a class when the clone is expanded.

TRBD2 | . | TRBJ2-2 | TRBV10-2 | TGCGCCAGCAGACCTAGCGGGGGCGGCACCGGGGAGCTGTTTTTT | CASRPSGGGTGELFF
. | . | TRBJ1-2 | TRBV6-4 | TGTGCCAGCAGTGAGCGTAGCATTCGGAACGTCGACTATGGCTACACCTTC | CASSERSIRNVDYGYTF
TRBD1 | . | TRBJ2-5 | TRBV6-5 | TGTGCCAGCACCCCGGGGACAGGGAAAGAGACCCAGTACTTC | CASTPGTGKETQYF
. | . | TRBJ1-1 | TRBV5-1 | TGCGCCAGCAGCCAATTACAGGGACGGGGCACTGAAGCTTTCTTT | CASSQLQGRGTEAFF
TRBD1 | . | TRBJ1-2 | TRBV11-2 | TGTGCCAGCAGCTTGGACAGGGGGCTCTATGGCTACACCTTC | CASSLDRGLYGYTF
. | . | TRBJ2-2 | TRBV19 | TGTGCCAGCGCGGACTTCCCTTGGGGCGGGGAGCTGTTTTTT | CASADFPWGGELFF
TRBD2 | few | TRBJ2-3 | TRBV14 | TGTGCCAGCAGCCCCCCGCGAGGCGGGGGGCCAGATACGCAGTATTTT | CASSPPRGGGPDTQYF
. | . | TRBJ1-1 | TRBV9 | TGTGCCAGCAGCGTAGCTAAAGCCGGGACAAACATTGAAGCTTTCTTT | CASSVAKAGTNIEAFF
. | once | TRBJ1-1 | TRBV2 | TGTGCCAGCAGCTTAATCAGGGATAACACTGAAGCTTTCTTT | CASSLIRDNTEAFF
. | . | TRBJ1-6 | TRBV27 | TGTGCCAGCAGTTTAGGGGAGGGTTCACCCCTCCACTTT | CASSLGEGSPLHF
. | . | TRBJ1-1 | TRBV2 | TGTGCCATCCTACGGGGGGGTAAGCGGAACACTGAAGCTTTCTTT | CAILRGGKRNTEAFF
. | . | TRBJ2-1 | TRBV5-1 | TGCGCCAGCAGCGATATTGGCAGCTCCTACAATGAGCAGTTCTTC | CASSDIGSSYNEQFF
. | . | TRBJ2-3 | TRBV6-5 | TGTGCCAGCAGTTACTCGAGGCTGAGCACAGATACGCAGTATTTT | CASSYSRLSTDTQYF
TRBD2 | . | TRBJ2-7 | TRBV11-3 | TGTGCCAGCAGCCTTAGCGGGGGGGCCAACGAGCAGTACTTC | CASSLSGGANEQYF
TRBD2 | once | TRBJ2-7 | TRBV27 | TGTGCCAGCAGTCCGGGGACTAGCGGGGGTTCCTACGAGCAGTACTTC | CASSPGTSGGSYEQYF
. | few | TRBJ2-2 | TRBV5-4 | TGTGCCAGCAGTCGGCAGGGGCGGAACACCGGGGAGCTGTTTTTT | CASSRQGRNTGELFF
TRBD1 | . | TRBJ2-7 | TRBV28 | TGTGCCAGCAGTCCCACCAGGACAGGGCCCTACGAGCAGTACTTC | CASSPTRTGPYEQYF
. | . | TRBJ1-4 | TRBV19 | TGTGCCAGTAGTCTCCACCCCGGGGCAACTAATGAAAAACTGTTTTTT | CASSLHPGATNEKLFF